The clone carrying this TCR beta chain was picked up many times. Its target is unknown. Amplified TCR beta CDR3 regions derived from RNA transcripts. TCR CDR3 underwent first-round RT-PCR with the HTBI primer set. TCRdb called the multiplex PCR reads again in MiXCR, with one record for every CDR3 protein. The profile shows fewer than 750,000 distinct CDR3 sequences, roughly 15% of them singletons. Germline lookup yields CDR1 MNHNS and CDR2 SASEGT. This CDR3 spans 14 amino acids. J was trimmed by 1 base and V by 6 bases; bases with no gene match: 5. The source of the sample is a study of T cells in Graves' hyperthyroidism and ophthalmopathy. Individuals with ophthalmopathy presented a Clinical Activity Score of at least 3, a NOSPECS grade of at least 4 and a duration under 3 months. Study-level findings and limits: Most expanded thyroid clonotypes above 0.001 also appeared in blood. Ophthalmopathy prediction by the model preceded onset by a median roughly 6 months. A model using 13 V-J features told ophthalmopathy apart from stable hyperthyroidism.

The chain combines TRBV6-1 with TRBJ2-7; 8 bases line up with TRBD2. The TCR was taken from a middle-aged woman with Graves' ophthalmopathy. The material sequenced was blood. CDR3: CASSGRGESYEQYF. The CDR3, as DNA: TGTGCCAGCAGCGGGAGGGGAGAGTCCTACGAGCAGTACTTC.